A single sample is the source of the 11 T cell receptor beta chains below, sequenced in a study of T cell repertoires in cytomegalovirus infection. Their antigens remain unidentified. MiXCR, run by TCRdb on the reads, gives a single entry per CDR3 protein. The sample has 750,000 to 900,000 distinct CDR3 sequences, about 29% seen once. This specimen was cultured CD8+ T cells from PBMCs, taken from culture after CMV antigen stimulation. The receptors here all came from a human donor in good health (CMV status not recorded). Some clones in this sample may be carry-over from other donors' samples.

This chain connects TRBV6-1 to TRBJ2-1, with D perhaps matching TRBD1 (6 bases). Germline CDR1 MNHNS, CDR2 SASEGT. The CDR3 is made up of 15 amino acids. The V end was cut by 4 bases, the J end by 4 bases, with 14 bases between. CDR3 nucleotide sequence: TGTGCCAGCAGTGTAGGACAGATCCTTTACAATGAGCAGTTCTTC. Translated: CASSVGQILYNEQFF.

The chain couples TRBV14 to TRBJ1-2; 8 bases are a match to TRBD1. V was clipped by 4 bases and J by 6 bases; unmatched bases: 10. The CDR3 is made up of 15 amino acids. Looked up from germline, CDR1 is SGHDN and CDR2 is FVKESK. The CDR3 protein is CASSPTDRVNHGYTF. The CDR3, as DNA: TGTGCCAGCAGCCCGACGGACAGGGTAAACCATGGCTACACCTTC.

This clonotype was seen at least ten times. The chain has TRBV7-8 and TRBJ2-7, with TRBD2 as a possible D gene (5 bases). Looked up from germline, CDR1 is SGHVS and CDR2 is FQNEAQ. The CDR3 totals 14 residues. V dropped 3 bases and J dropped 5 bases, with 14 bases sitting between them. The CDR3 sequence is CASSLEGGIHEQYF. CDR3 DNA sequence: TGTGCCAGCAGCTTGGAAGGAGGTATCCACGAGCAGTACTTC.

The gene calls are TRBV4-1 and TRBJ1-4, with a possible D match to TRBD1 (6 bases). The germline gives CDR1 MGHRA, CDR2 YSYEKL. V was trimmed by 5 bases and J by 6 bases, leaving 13 bases between them. The CDR3 is made up of 14 amino acids. The CDR3 protein is CASSSDRSYEKLFF. The CDR3 DNA sequence: TGCGCCAGCAGCTCCGACAGGTCCTATGAAAAACTGTTTTTT.

This sequence joins TRBV7-9 and TRBJ2-4, with 7 positions matching TRBD2. The CDR3 contains 14 residues. The junction had 4 bases not matched to a gene; V was cut back by 8 bases and J by 0 bases. The germline V gene encodes CDR1 SEHNR and CDR2 FQNEAQ (reference sequence). In nucleotides, the CDR3 is TGTGCCAGCGTCGGGGGGATAGCCAAAAACATTCAGTACTTC. This sequence encodes CASVGGIAKNIQYF.

This clonotype was seen ten or more times. The rearrangement joins TRBV7-8 to TRBJ2-1, with TRBD1 matching 7 bases. V dropped 5 bases and J dropped 3; count of bases not matched to a gene: 4. Germline CDR1 reads SGHVS; CDR2 reads FQNEAQ. The CDR3 is made up of 14 amino acids. The CDR3 protein is CASSPRGYYNEQFF. The DNA for the CDR3 is TGTGCCAGCAGCCCCAGGGGGTACTACAATGAGCAGTTCTTC.

The chain combines TRBV6-5 with TRBJ1-5; D perhaps matches TRBD1 (5 bases). This CDR3 is built from 15 residues. Between the trimmed V and J ends, which lost 6 bases and 2 bases, there was a span of 14 bases. Germline assignment: CDR1 MNHEY and CDR2 SVGAGI. The CDR3 sequence is CASRQYIGGNQPQHF. CDR3 sequence (DNA): TGTGCCAGCAGACAGTATATAGGGGGCAATCAGCCCCAGCATTTT.

This clonotype was picked up a small number of times. This sequence joins TRBV12-3 or TRBV12-4 and TRBJ1-1; possible D gene TRBD1, 5 bases. There are 14 residues in the CDR3. The V and J ends lost 5 bases and 0 bases respectively, with 10 bases between them. The CDR3 spells CASSTGRVNTEAFF. CDR3 DNA: TGTGCCAGCAGTACAGGTAGGGTGAACACTGAAGCTTTCTTT.

This clonotype was picked up many times. The rearrangement joins TRBV7-9 to TRBJ1-5; TRBD1 aligns across 8 bases. This CDR3 comprises 16 residues. V was clipped by 1 base and J by 5 bases; unmatched bases: 7. Germline V gene sequence: CDR1 SEHNR, CDR2 FQNEAQ (reference sequence). The CDR3 loop reads CASSLGLGTGDQPQHF. In DNA, the CDR3 is TGTGCCAGCAGCTTAGGTCTCGGGACAGGTGATCAGCCCCAGCATTTT.

The gene calls are TRBV28 and TRBJ2-1; D might be TRBD2 (5 bases). The germline V and J ends were trimmed by 5 bases and 5 bases, with 13 bases remaining between them. Germline V gene data show CDR1 as MDHEN and CDR2 as SYDVKM. CDR3 size: 14 residues. CDR3 residues: CASSERTTNNEQFF. In DNA, the CDR3 is TGTGCCAGCAGTGAGCGGACCACCAACAATGAGCAGTTCTTC.

In its sample, this clonotype was seen a few times. CDR3 sequence: CASSIRTGGEVNIQYF. The DNA for the CDR3 is TGTGCCAGTAGTATCCGGACAGGGGGCGAGGTAAACATTCAGTACTTC. The chain carries TRBV19 and TRBJ2-4; 11 bases fit TRBD1. This CDR3 has 16 amino acids. The V segment lost 3 bases and the J segment 6 bases; nucleotides outside the gene matches: 7. From germline, CDR1 is LNHDA and CDR2 SQIVND (reference sequence).